The 20 T cell receptor beta chains below come from one sample, sequenced in a study of cytomegalovirus exposure and HLA in healthy donors. TCRdb keeps only in-frame clones here, not all; method: immunoSEQ multiplex PCR. The sample records fewer than 250,000 clones, about 83% being singletons. Sequencing was carried out using PBMCs. The receptors shown here come from a man younger than 35 in good health and CMV-seronegative.

This clone has only one observation. The chain joins TRBV10-3 to TRBJ2-3; the D gene is possibly TRBD1 (6 bases). Germline assignment: CDR1 ENHRY and CDR2 SYGVKD. The CDR3 has 14 residues. Trimming pared 5 bases from V and 2 bases from J, leaving 11 bases between. The DNA of the CDR3 is TGTGCCATCAGTACAGGACAGAACACAGATACGCAGTATTTT. Translating gives CAISTGQNTDTQYF.

The rearrangement uses TRBV5-4 and TRBJ2-5; TRBD2 is a possible D gene (6 bases). The CDR3 is 14 residues long. The germline V gene encodes CDR1 SGHNT and CDR2 YYREEE (reference sequence). V was trimmed by 4 bases and J by 9 bases, leaving 19 bases between them. CDR3 nucleotides: TGTGCCAGCAGCGGCGGGACTCTGGAACGGGCCCAGTACTTC. Amino acid sequence: CASSGGTLERAQYF.

The chain joins TRBV27 to TRBJ2-3, with 13 nucleotides matching TRBD2. The CDR3 sequence is 17 residues long. J was trimmed by 5 bases and V by 6 bases; bases with no gene match: 11. From germline, CDR1 is MNHEY and CDR2 SMNVEV (reference sequence). The CDR3 sequence: CASSHGLAGVQGDTQYF. CDR3 coding DNA: TGTGCCAGCAGCCACGGACTAGCGGGGGTACAGGGAGATACGCAGTATTTT.

CDR3: CASSLDTLGPQHF. The CDR3 DNA reads TGTGCCAGCAGCCTCGACACCCTCGGGCCCCAGCATTTT. This chain joins TRBV7-2 and TRBJ1-5; D is unclear. The V gene's germline CDR1 is SGHTA and CDR2 FQGNSA. There are 13 residues in the CDR3. V gave up 5 bases and J gave up 9 bases, with 14 bases separating them. The complete variable domain, with remaining parts taken from reference TRBV7-2 and TRBJ1-5, reads GAGVSQSPSNKVTEKGKDVELRCDPISGHTALYWYRQSLGQGLEFLIYFQGNSAPDKSGLPSDRFSAERTGGSVSTLTIQRTQQEDSAVYLCASSLDTLGPQHFGDGTRLSIL.

The chain combines TRBV2 with TRBJ2-5; tentatively, D is TRBD2 (5 bases). CDR1 SNHLY and CDR2 FYNNEI come from the germline V gene. CDR3 size: 16 residues. Trimming pared 6 bases from V and 1 base from J, leaving 18 bases between. Written as DNA, the CDR3 is TGTGCCAGCAGGCCCGGGAACGGCTGGGGCCAAGAGACCCAGTACTTC. Its protein is CASRPGNGWGQETQYF.

The chain is built from TRBV5-1 and TRBJ1-5; TRBD1 might be the D (6 bases). V shed 4 bases and J shed 2 bases, with 16 bases lying between them. Germline V lookup: CDR1 SGHRS, CDR2 YFSETQ. This CDR3 is built from 16 residues. The CDR3 spells CASSPGGGAGNQPQHF. CDR3 DNA: TGCGCCAGCAGCCCGGGTGGGGGGGCTGGCAATCAGCCCCAGCATTTT.

The rearrangement links TRBV10-3 to TRBJ2-3, with a weak D call TRBD2 (7 bases). V was shortened by 4 bases and J by 6 bases, with 11 bases between the two germline ends. This CDR3 comprises 13 residues. Germline lookup yields CDR1 ENHRY and CDR2 SYGVKD. CDR3 coding DNA: TGTGCCATCAGTGGGGGGGGCGGGGATACGCAGTATTTT. It yields the protein CAISGGGGDTQYF.

The chain employs TRBV27 and TRBJ2-7, with TRBD1 identical over 9 bases. This CDR3 contains 14 residues. V dropped 3 bases and J dropped 6; count of bases not matched to a gene: 6. Germline values: CDR1 MNHEY, CDR2 SMNVEV (reference sequence). CDR3 sequence: CASSFSGTGREQYF. The CDR3 bases are TGTGCCAGCAGTTTCTCCGGGACAGGGCGCGAGCAGTACTTC.

This chain joins TRBV4-1 and TRBJ1-6; D uncertain. The CDR3 consists of 12 residues. V lost 4 bases to trimming and J lost 14 bases, with 12 bases between them. Germline V gene sequence: CDR1 MGHRA, CDR2 YSYEKL. The CDR3 reads CASSRADGALHF. The CDR3 bases are TGCGCCAGCAGCCGCGCCGACGGGGCCCTCCACTTT.

This chain uses TRBV18 with TRBJ1-2; D call uncertain. From germline, CDR1 is KGHSH and CDR2 LQKENI. The CDR3 extends over 12 amino acids. The V gene lost 5 bases and the J gene lost 8 bases, with 12 bases spanning the gap. The CDR3 loop reads CASSYDSGGYTF. DNA of the CDR3: TGTGCCAGCTCATACGACTCTGGCGGCTACACCTTC.

This chain links TRBV5-6 with TRBJ2-7; TRBD1 aligns across 8 bases. The CDR3 spans 14 residues. Germline V CDR1 and CDR2: SGHDT, YYEEEE. Unmatched junction bases numbered 5, after V lost 4 bases and J lost 2 bases. CDR3 in amino acids: CASSRGQGAYEQYF. The CDR3 DNA reads TGTGCCAGCAGCCGCGGACAGGGCGCCTACGAGCAGTACTTC.

The V call is TRBV7-2, the J call TRBJ1-2, with D perhaps matching TRBD1 (6 bases). The CDR3 has 15 amino acids. Looked up from germline, CDR1 is SGHTA and CDR2 is FQGNSA. Trimming took off 3 bases at V and 0 bases at J, with 11 bases between the two ends. The CDR3: CASSFGQLANYGYTF. CDR3 bases: TGTGCCAGCAGCTTCGGACAGCTCGCTAACTATGGCTACACCTTC.

The rearrangement links TRBV6-6 to TRBJ2-7; maybe TRBD2 (6 bases). CDR3 size: 13 residues. V gave up 6 bases and J gave up 1 base, with 10 bases separating them. Germline assignment: CDR1 MNHNY and CDR2 SVGAGI (reference sequence). The CDR3 protein is CASRAGRSYEQYF. CDR3 sequence (DNA): TGTGCCAGCAGGGCGGGACGGTCCTACGAGCAGTACTTC.

This clone has just one count. The chain uses TRBV13 and TRBJ2-7; D is possibly TRBD1 (5 bases). Per the germline V gene, CDR1 is PRHDT and CDR2 is FYEKMQ (reference sequence). V lost 2 bases to trimming and J lost 3 bases, with 11 bases between them. The CDR3 covers 14 residues. The CDR3 loop reads CASSLTGSVYEQYF. CDR3 DNA: TGTGCCAGCAGCTTAACAGGAAGCGTCTACGAGCAGTACTTC.

This clone came up a few times. The chain links TRBV7-9 to TRBJ1-2; D unclear. CDR3 length equals 14 residues. V was shortened by 1 base and J by 3 bases, with 9 bases between the two germline ends. Germline V gene sequence: CDR1 SEHNR, CDR2 FQNEAQ (reference sequence). CDR3 region: CASSLDMEDYGYTF. CDR3 nucleotide sequence: TGTGCCAGCAGCTTAGATATGGAGGACTATGGCTACACCTTC.

The CDR3 DNA is TGTGCCAGCAGCCCTCCCCAGACAGGGTACTACGAGCAGTACTTC. It specifies CASSPPQTGYYEQYF. The chain recombines TRBV7-7 with TRBJ2-7; 7 bases align to TRBD1. V lost 5 bases, J lost 3 bases, and 10 bases stayed unmatched. Germline V gene sequence: CDR1 SSHAT, CDR2 FNYEAQ (reference sequence). The CDR3 sequence is 15 residues long.

The V gene is TRBV28, the J gene TRBJ1-3; D remains ambiguous. The germline V gene has CDR1 MDHEN and CDR2 SYDVKM. The CDR3 loop spans 14 amino acids. V lost 0 bases, J lost 4 bases, and 7 bases lay in between. The DNA for the CDR3 is TGTGCCAGCAGTTTATGGGGCGCGGGAAACACCATATATTTT. It encodes CASSLWGAGNTIYF.

The chain recombines TRBV5-1 with TRBJ2-5; TRBD2 agrees at 7 bases. V trimming: 0 bases; J trimming: 2 bases; junction bases outside the gene matches: 7. This CDR3 is built from 16 residues. Germline CDR1 reads SGHRS; CDR2 reads YFSETQ. In DNA form, the CDR3 reads TGCGCCAGCAGCTTGGGTCTAGCGGTGAAACAAGAGACCCAGTACTTC. It translates to CASSLGLAVKQETQYF. Looking up the rest from reference TRBV5-1 and TRBJ2-5 gives the full variable domain: KAGVTQTPRYLIKTRGQQVTLSCSPISGHRSVSWYQQTPGQGLQFLFEYFSETQRNKGNFPGRFSGRQFSNSRSEMNVSTLELGDSALYLCASSLGLAVKQETQYFGPGTRLLVL.

The chain carries TRBV4-3 and TRBJ1-2; D is possibly TRBD1 (5 bases). The germline V gene encodes CDR1 LGHNA and CDR2 YSLEER. The CDR3 extends over 12 amino acids. Trimming cost V 1 base and J 5 bases, with 5 bases left between them. CDR3 DNA: TGCGCCAGCAGCCAAGGACAGTATGGCTACACCTTC. Translating it yields CASSQGQYGYTF.

The rearrangement uses TRBV7-9 and TRBJ2-1, with 9 bases identical to TRBD1. In germline, CDR1 is SEHNR, CDR2 FQNEAQ (reference sequence). V lost 5 bases to trimming and J lost 9 bases; unmatched junction nucleotides: 14. The CDR3 runs 16 residues. The CDR3 here is CASSQLPGQGVTEQFF. In DNA form, the CDR3 reads TGTGCCAGCAGCCAACTACCGGGACAGGGCGTTACTGAGCAGTTCTTC.